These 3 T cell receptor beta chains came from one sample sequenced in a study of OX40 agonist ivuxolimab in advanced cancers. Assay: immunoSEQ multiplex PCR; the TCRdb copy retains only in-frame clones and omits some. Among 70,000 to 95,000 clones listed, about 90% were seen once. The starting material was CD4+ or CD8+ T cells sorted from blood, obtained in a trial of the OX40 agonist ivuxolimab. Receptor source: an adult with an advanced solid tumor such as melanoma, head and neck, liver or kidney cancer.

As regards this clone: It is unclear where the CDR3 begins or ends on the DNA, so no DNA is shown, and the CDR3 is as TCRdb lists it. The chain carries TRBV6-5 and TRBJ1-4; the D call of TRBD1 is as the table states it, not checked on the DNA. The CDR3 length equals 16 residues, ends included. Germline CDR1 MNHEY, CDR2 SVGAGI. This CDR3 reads CASSSSTAPTNEKLFF.

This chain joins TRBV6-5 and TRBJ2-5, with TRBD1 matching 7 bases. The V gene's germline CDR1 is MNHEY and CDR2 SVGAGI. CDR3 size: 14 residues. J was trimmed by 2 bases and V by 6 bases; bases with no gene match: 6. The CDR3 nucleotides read TGTGCCAGCAGCCCCCGGGACAGACAAGAGACCCAGTACTTC. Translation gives CASSPRDRQETQYF.

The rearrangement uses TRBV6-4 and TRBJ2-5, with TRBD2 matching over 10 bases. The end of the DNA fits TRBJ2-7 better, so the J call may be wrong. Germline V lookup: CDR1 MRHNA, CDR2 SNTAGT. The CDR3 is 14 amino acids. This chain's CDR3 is CASIRAGGRYEQYF. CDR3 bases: TGTGCCAGCATTCGAGCGGGGGGGCGGTACGAGCAGTACTTC.